The subject of this entry is one TCR beta chain. Antigen: not known. The sample originates from a study of T cells in Graves' hyperthyroidism and ophthalmopathy. Study details: Prior to any treatment, at the point of initial diagnosis, peripheral blood was collected. Findings of the study overall: Most thyroid clonotypes expanded above 0.001 were also detected in blood. Stable hyperthyroidism was told apart from ophthalmopathy by a model built on 13 V-J features.

The source material, RNA transcripts, was used to amplify TCR beta CDR3 regions. An initial round of RT-PCR targeting the TCR CDR3 relied on the HTBI primer set. TCRdb processed the multiplex PCR reads anew with MiXCR; each CDR3 protein has one entry. Of 600,000 or so distinct CDR3 sequences listed, approximately 15% are singletons. Orbital computed tomography and thyroid ultrasound, together with serum TRAb and thyroxine and clinical symptoms, were used for diagnoses. Germline V gene data show CDR1 as MDHEN and CDR2 as SYDVKM. This CDR3 is built from 15 residues. J gave up 2 bases and V 6 bases, and 7 bases lay outside the gene matches.

The gene calls are TRBV28 and TRBJ2-3, with TRBD1 matching 8 bases. The source is a woman aged 18-29 years with Graves' ophthalmopathy. Sequenced sample: blood. Here the CDR3 reads CASRPGQGLTDTQYF. The CDR3 bases are TGTGCCAGCAGACCAGGACAGGGACTCACAGATACGCAGTATTTT. Based on the CDR3 plus reference TRBV28 and TRBJ2-3, the full variable domain is DVKVTQSSRYLVKRTGEKVFLECVQDMDHENMFWYRQDPGLGLRLIYFSYDVKMKEKGDIPEGYSVSREKKERFSLILESASTNQTSMYLCASRPGQGLTDTQYFGPGTRLTVL.